This T cell receptor (beta chain) was recovered during a study of blood T cell repertoires in COVID-19. Repertoires were generated with immunoSEQ multiplex PCR, while TCRdb's copy carries only in-frame clones and drops some. The profile shows about 200,000 clones, about 87% of them singletons. The V and J ends lost 4 bases and 3 bases respectively, with 14 bases between them. The germline CDR1 and CDR2 sequences are SGDLS and YYNGEE. The CDR3 has 14 residues. The chain carries TRBV9 and TRBJ2-7; D might be TRBD1 (6 bases). The sample was peripheral blood. The receptor's source is a man aged 55-75 years with acute or convalescent COVID-19. The chain's CDR3 is CASSTHREGYEQYF. The DNA of the CDR3 is TGTGCCAGCAGCACCCACAGGGAAGGCTACGAGCAGTACTTC.